This T cell receptor (beta chain) was identified during a study of breast tumors, draining lymph nodes, adjacent tissues (dated by TCRdb to 2016 to 2017). At the level of the whole study: The study compared TCR beta repertoires across tumor, adjacent nontumor tissue and axillary lymph nodes from breast cancer patients. In human breast cancer, the study set out to evaluate how tumor, surrounding tissue and draining lymph node repertoires relate to one another and whether T cells may move between these sites. Overall study outcomes, separate from this receptor: T-cell repertoire diversity in tumors was found to be lower than in lymph nodes but higher than in nontumor tissue, and preferential V and J gene usage was observed. The similarity between tumor and nontumor tissue repertoires was significantly greater in luminal-like breast cancer than in basal-like breast cancer. The data were considered consistent with most tumor T cells being derived from the lymph node and subsequently expanding within tumor tissue. The conclusion that tumor T cells originate in lymph nodes was framed as consistent with a hypothesis rather than directly demonstrated.

CDR1 is given as DFQATT and CDR2 as SNEGSKA, both from the germline V gene (reference sequence). Ends trimmed: V by 6 bases, J by 6 bases; bases unmatched to a gene: 4. The CDR3 runs 13 amino acids, cysteine and phenylalanine included. This entry keeps only the CDR3 DNA: 39 bases, framed from base 1. TCRdb records Illumina HiSeq 2000 as the sequencer. TCR beta chain libraries were generated by multiplex PCR amplification. High-throughput sequencing was used to analyze the amplified TCR beta chain products. Starting from the raw public reads, TCRdb applied fastp trimming at Q25, assembled clones with MiXCR and retained in-frame beta chains. One record per CDR3 amino acid sequence lists the most common genes and DNA. The sample has approximately 210,000 distinct CDR3 sequences on record, about 30% of them singletons. The biggest ten clones account for just over 1.4% of the sample. Lymph node samples came from the axillary draining lymph nodes of breast cancer patients.

This clonotype was recorded at least ten times. The antigen it binds to is not known. Base quality data are lacking; no much larger clone is found one base away. The TCR sequence derives from a female donor with breast cancer. Some clones in this sample may be carry-over from other donors' samples. The V and J genes are TRBV20-1 and TRBJ2-1, and TRBD2 matches 11 of the central bases. Sequencing input: axillary lymph node tissue. The DNA reads TGCAGTGCCCCTGGACTAGCGGGCAATGAGCAGTTCTTC. Its translation is CSAPGLAGNEQFF.